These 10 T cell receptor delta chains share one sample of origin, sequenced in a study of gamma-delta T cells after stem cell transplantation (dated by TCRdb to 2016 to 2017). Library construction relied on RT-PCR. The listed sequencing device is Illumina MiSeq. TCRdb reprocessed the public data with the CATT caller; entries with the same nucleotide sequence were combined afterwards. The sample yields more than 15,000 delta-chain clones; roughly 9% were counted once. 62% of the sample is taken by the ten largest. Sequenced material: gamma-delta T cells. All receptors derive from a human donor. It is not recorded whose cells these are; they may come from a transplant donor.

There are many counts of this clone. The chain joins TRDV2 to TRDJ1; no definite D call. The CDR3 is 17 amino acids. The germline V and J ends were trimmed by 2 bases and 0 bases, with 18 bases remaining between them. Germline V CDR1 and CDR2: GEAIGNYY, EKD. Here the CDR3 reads CACDRREEARYTDKLIF. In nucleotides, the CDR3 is TGTGCCTGTGACAGACGGGAGGAGGCGCGGTACACCGATAAACTCATCTTT.

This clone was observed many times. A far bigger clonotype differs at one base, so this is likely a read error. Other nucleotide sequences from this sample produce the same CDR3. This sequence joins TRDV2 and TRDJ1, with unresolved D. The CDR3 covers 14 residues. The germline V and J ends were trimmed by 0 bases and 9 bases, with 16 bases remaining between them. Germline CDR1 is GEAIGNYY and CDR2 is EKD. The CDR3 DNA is TGTGCCTGTGACACCGTGTCGGGAGAGAGGGAACTCATCTTT. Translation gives CACDTVSGERELIF.

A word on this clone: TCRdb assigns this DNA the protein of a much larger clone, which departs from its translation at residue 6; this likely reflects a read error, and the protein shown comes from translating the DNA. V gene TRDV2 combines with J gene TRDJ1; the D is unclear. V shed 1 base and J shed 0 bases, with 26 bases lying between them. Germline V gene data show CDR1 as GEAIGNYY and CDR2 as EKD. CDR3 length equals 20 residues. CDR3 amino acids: CACDTTTSRAVGSYTDKLIF. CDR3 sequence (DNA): TGTGCCTGTGACACTACAACTTCTAGGGCTGTGGGCTCGTACACCGATAAACTCATCTTT.

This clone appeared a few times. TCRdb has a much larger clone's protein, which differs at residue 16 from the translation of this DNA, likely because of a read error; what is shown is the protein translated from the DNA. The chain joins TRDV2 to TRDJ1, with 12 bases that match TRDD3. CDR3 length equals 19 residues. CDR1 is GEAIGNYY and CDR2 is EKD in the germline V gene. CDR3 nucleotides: TGTGCCTGTGACCCTCTGCCTGGGGGATACGCCCGGCAGACCGATAACCTCATCTTT. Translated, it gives CACDPLPGGYARQTDNLIF.

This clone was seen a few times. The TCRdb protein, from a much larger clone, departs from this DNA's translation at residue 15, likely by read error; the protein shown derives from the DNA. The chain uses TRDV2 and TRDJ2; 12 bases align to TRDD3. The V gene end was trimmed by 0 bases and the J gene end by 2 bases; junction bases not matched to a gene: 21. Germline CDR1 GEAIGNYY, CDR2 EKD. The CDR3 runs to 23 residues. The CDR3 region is CACDTLTPVLGDTPQDLTAQLFF. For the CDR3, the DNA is TGTGCCTGTGACACCCTGACACCCGTACTGGGGGATACACCACAGGACTTGACAGCACAACTCTTCTTT.

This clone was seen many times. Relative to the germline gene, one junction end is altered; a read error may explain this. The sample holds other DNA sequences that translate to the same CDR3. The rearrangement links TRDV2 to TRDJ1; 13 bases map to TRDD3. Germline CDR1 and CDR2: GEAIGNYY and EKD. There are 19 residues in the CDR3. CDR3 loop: CACEPVLGDTLMYTDNLIF. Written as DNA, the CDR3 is TGTGCCTGTGAACCTGTACTGGGGGATACGCTGATGTACACCGATAACCTCATCTTT.

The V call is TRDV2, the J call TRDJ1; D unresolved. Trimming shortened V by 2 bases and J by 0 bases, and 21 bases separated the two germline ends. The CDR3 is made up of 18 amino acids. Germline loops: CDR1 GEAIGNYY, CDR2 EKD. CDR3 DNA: TGTGCCTGTGACAGAGTGGTGGGTACTCGATCTTACACCGATAAACTCATCTTT. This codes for CACDRVVGTRSYTDKLIF.

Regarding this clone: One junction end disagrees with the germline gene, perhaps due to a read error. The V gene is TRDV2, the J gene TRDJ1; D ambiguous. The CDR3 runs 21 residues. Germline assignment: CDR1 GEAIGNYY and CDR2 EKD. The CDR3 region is CACDTVRFPVELSGETAKLIF. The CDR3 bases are TGTGCCTGTGACACCGTCCGTTTCCCTGTGGAACTCTCTGGTGAGACCGCTAAACTCATCTTT.

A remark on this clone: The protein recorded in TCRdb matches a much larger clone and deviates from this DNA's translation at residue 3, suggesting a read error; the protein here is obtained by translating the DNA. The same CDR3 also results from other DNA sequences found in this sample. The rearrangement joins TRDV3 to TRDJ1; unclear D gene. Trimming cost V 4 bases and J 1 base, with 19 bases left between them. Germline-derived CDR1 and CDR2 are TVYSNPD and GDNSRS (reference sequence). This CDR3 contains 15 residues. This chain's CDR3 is CACTMGNTTTDKLIF. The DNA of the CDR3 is TGTGCCTGTACAATGGGTAATACAACCACCGATAAACTCATCTTT.

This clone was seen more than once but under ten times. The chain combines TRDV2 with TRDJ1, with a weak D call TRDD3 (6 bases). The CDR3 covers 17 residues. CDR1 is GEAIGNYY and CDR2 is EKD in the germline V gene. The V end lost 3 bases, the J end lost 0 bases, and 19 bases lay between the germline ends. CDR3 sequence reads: CACDLGVETRNTDKLIF. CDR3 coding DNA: TGTGCCTGTGACTTGGGGGTGGAGACCCGAAACACCGATAAACTCATCTTT.